These 17 T cell receptor beta chains were all obtained from the same sample, sequenced in a study of CD8+CD57+ T cells in acquired aplastic anemia. The template for TCR beta VDJ and CDR3 sequence profiling was genomic DNA. One entry per CDR3 protein, called by TCRdb with MiXCR from the reads. Of about 180,000 distinct CDR3 sequences listed, approximately 49% are singletons. The sequenced material came from sorted CD4+, CD8+, or CD8+CD57+ T cells (not recorded which) from PBMCs. These receptor sequences come from a human donor in good health.

The rearrangement joins TRBV20-1 to TRBJ2-7, with 7 nucleotides matching TRBD1. The CDR3 loop spans 15 amino acids. V shed 0 bases, J shed 5 bases, and the junction held 10 bases outside the gene matches. CDR1 is DFQATT, CDR2 SNEGSKA, per germline (reference sequence). CDR3 bases: TGCAGTGCTAGAGACCGGGACAGATCGAACGACGAGCAGTACTTC. It encodes CSARDRDRSNDEQYF.

The chain combines TRBV12-3 or TRBV12-4 with TRBJ2-7; 8 bases match TRBD2. This CDR3 spans 14 amino acids. With 7 bases clipped from V and 1 base from J, the junction kept 6 bases outside the gene matches. CDR3 sequence: CASNPGGGSYEQYF. CDR3 nucleotide sequence: TGTGCCAGCAACCCCGGGGGGGGGTCCTACGAGCAGTACTTC.

The sample holds many counts of this clonotype. The chain links TRBV4-1 to TRBJ2-7; TRBD2 matches 8 bases. CDR1 is MGHRA, CDR2 YSYEKL, per germline. The CDR3 length is 16 residues. After removal of 1 base from V and 6 bases from J, the junction contained 11 bases not matched to a gene. Written as DNA, the CDR3 is TGCGCCAGCAGCCAAGGGCCTCTGGCGGGAGGTAGCGAGCAGTACTTC. Its protein is CASSQGPLAGGSEQYF.

Ten or more counts support this clonotype. The genes are TRBV14 and TRBJ2-7, with D hard to call. The CDR3 runs 13 residues. Germline V gene sequence: CDR1 SGHDN, CDR2 FVKESK. V was shortened by 4 bases and J by 0 bases, with 7 bases between the two germline ends. The CDR3 region is CASSPSSSYEQYF. The CDR3 bases are TGTGCCAGCAGCCCTTCTAGCTCCTACGAGCAGTACTTC.

The sample holds many counts of this clonotype. The V and J genes are TRBV7-8 and TRBJ1-2, with D perhaps TRBD1 (5 bases). Trimming removed 1 base at V and 13 bases at J, with 13 bases between. The CDR3 is 12 amino acids. Germline V gives CDR1 SGHVS, CDR2 FQNEAQ. The CDR3 DNA reads as TGTGCCAGCAGCTTAGGGAAGGTGCAGGGCACCTTC. Protein product: CASSLGKVQGTF.

The rearrangement links TRBV2 to TRBJ1-2, with a tentative D call TRBD1 (5 bases). There are 14 residues in the CDR3. The V gene's germline CDR1 is SNHLY and CDR2 FYNNEI. The V and J ends lost 2 bases and 4 bases respectively, with 11 bases between them. CDR3 amino acids: CASSELRVGYGYTF. In DNA form, the CDR3 reads TGTGCCAGCAGTGAACTCAGGGTTGGCTATGGCTACACCTTC. Full variable domain (missing parts from reference TRBV2 and TRBJ1-2): EPEVTQTPSHQVTQMGQEVILRCVPISNHLYFYWYRQILGQKVEFLVSFYNNEISEKSEIFDDQFSVERPDGSNFTLKIRSTKLEDSAMYFCASSELRVGYGYTFGSGTRLTVV.

For this clonotype: Germline and junction disagree at one end, which may indicate a read error. This chain joins TRBV25-1 and TRBJ2-3; possible D gene TRBD2, 5 bases. The CDR3 has 15 amino acids. Looked up from germline, CDR1 is MGHDK and CDR2 is SYGVNS. The CDR3 region has the DNA TGTACCAGCGAGGAGGTGGGAGTAAAAACAGATACGCAGTATTTT. Amino acids: CTSEEVGVKTDTQYF.

On this clonotype itself: Mismatch with germline at one junction end may stem from a read error. The chain uses TRBV2 and TRBJ2-3; D is undetermined. This CDR3 is built from 13 residues. Germline V CDR1 and CDR2: SNHLY, FYNNEI. CDR3: CAGSEISTDTQYF. CDR3 bases: TGTGCCGGCAGTGAAATATCCACAGATACGCAGTATTTT.

The rearrangement joins TRBV9 to TRBJ1-6; D gene unclear. Looked up from germline, CDR1 is SGDLS and CDR2 is YYNGEE. This CDR3 contains 15 residues. With 4 bases removed from V and 13 bases from J, the gap between germline ends came to 21 bases. CDR3 nucleotide sequence: TGTGCCAGCAGCCTTAGTGGCAGTTGGTTGGAGCCCCTCCACTTT. Protein product: CASSLSGSWLEPLHF.

Many counts were recorded for this clonotype. The V and J genes are TRBV12-3 or TRBV12-4 and TRBJ2-1; either TRBD1 or TRBD2 may fit D (6 bases each). The V and J ends lost 6 bases and 8 bases respectively, with 20 bases between them. This CDR3 contains 15 residues. CDR3 in amino acids: CASSTYGGRGDEQFF. In nucleotides, the CDR3 is TGTGCCAGCAGCACCTACGGGGGCCGAGGGGATGAGCAGTTCTTC.

This clonotype has at least ten counts. The chain carries TRBV9 and TRBJ2-3; a possible D gene is TRBD2 (6 bases). Trimming removed 0 bases from V and 2 bases from J, with 13 bases in between. This CDR3 is 16 amino acids long. CDR1 and CDR2 (germline): SGDLS, YYNGEE. CDR3 loop: CASSVAEGSYTDTQYF. In DNA, the CDR3 is TGTGCCAGCAGCGTAGCGGAGGGGTCCTACACAGATACGCAGTATTTT.

The chain links TRBV5-1 to TRBJ2-1; D is undetermined. Germline lookup yields CDR1 SGHRS and CDR2 YFSETQ. V lost 4 bases and J lost 5, with 16 bases in between. The CDR3 length is 15 residues. CDR3 nucleotides: TGCGCCAGCAGCCGCGTCCCCGCAAATCACAATGAGCAGTTCTTC. Translating gives CASSRVPANHNEQFF. The variable domain in full, with the rest retrieved from reference TRBV5-1 and TRBJ2-1, is KAGVTQTPRYLIKTRGQQVTLSCSPISGHRSVSWYQQTPGQGLQFLFEYFSETQRNKGNFPGRFSGRQFSNSRSEMNVSTLELGDSALYLCASSRVPANHNEQFFGPGTRLTVL.

This clonotype was counted a single time. This chain connects TRBV11-1 to TRBJ2-7, with 9 bases fitting TRBD2. Germline CDR1 reads SGHAT; CDR2 reads FQDESV (reference sequence). This CDR3 is 15 amino acids long. The ends lost 4 bases at V and 2 bases at J; junction bases unmatched: 6. DNA for the CDR3: TGTGCCAGCAGCTCCTCCGGGACTAGCACCTACGAGCAGTACTTC. Its translation is CASSSSGTSTYEQYF.

This chain joins TRBV12-3 or TRBV12-4 and TRBJ2-2; TRBD2 agrees at 12 bases. Trimming at V came to 4 bases and at J to 4 bases, leaving 7 bases not matched to a gene. This CDR3 contains 17 residues. The CDR3 region has the DNA TGTGCCAGCAGTTCACCGGGACTAGCGGGCACCACCGGGGAGCTGTTTTTT. This gives the protein CASSSPGLAGTTGELFF.

This clonotype was detected a few times. This chain links TRBV27 with TRBJ2-1, with 14 bases aligning to TRBD2. The CDR3 has 16 residues. Germline CDR1 is MNHEY and CDR2 is SMNVEV (reference sequence). Unmatched junction bases numbered 5, after V lost 4 bases and J lost 6 bases. The CDR3 is CASSSRLAGGSNEQFF. CDR3 DNA: TGTGCCAGCAGTTCGAGACTAGCGGGAGGGAGCAATGAGCAGTTCTTC.

The chain carries TRBV29-1 and TRBJ2-3; no clear D gene. Germline CDR1 reads SQVTM; CDR2 reads ANQGSEA. The CDR3 is made up of 11 amino acids. Trimming stripped 4 bases from V and 6 bases from J, with 8 bases between. CDR3 coding DNA: TGCAGCGTTGGTGGGATGGATACGCAGTATTTT. Encoded protein: CSVGGMDTQYF.

This clonotype was recorded at least ten times. V gene TRBV11-2 combines with J gene TRBJ1-6; 7 bases fit TRBD1. The CDR3 contains 16 residues. After removal of 5 bases from V and 5 bases from J, the junction contained 9 bases not matched to a gene. Germline V gives CDR1 SGHAT, CDR2 FQNNGV. DNA of the CDR3: TGTGCCAGCAGCCCTAAAACGACAGGGAATAATTCACCCCTCCACTTT. Encoded protein: CASSPKTTGNNSPLHF.